This T cell receptor (beta chain) is drawn from a study of early T cells in non-severe SARS-CoV-2 infection. Study details: From unsorted whole blood, bulk RNA was sequenced, and the chains remained unpaired. The study, taken as a whole, reports: Reliance on VDJdb matching favored anti-spike CD8 responses; private and CD4 specificities were missed.

A remark on this clonotype: Its antigen remains unknown.

This CDR3 spans 14 amino acids. From germline, CDR1 is MNHEY and CDR2 SVGEGT. Trimming at V came to 10 bases and at J to 7 bases, leaving 10 bases not matched to a gene. Individual cDNA molecules received unique molecular identifiers during library preparation. TCRdb reanalysed the 5' RACE reads using MiXCR and keeps one entry per CDR3 protein. The table lists tens of thousands of distinct CDR3 sequences, less than 10% of them singletons, with over 4.5% in the top ten. The receptor was isolated from an adult who was a healthcare worker with PCR-confirmed SARS-CoV-2 infection or an uninfected control (not recorded which). The specimen comprised whole blood, sampled at baseline. The genes are TRBV6-2 or TRBV6-3 and TRBJ2-1; 10 bases are a match to TRBD1. CDR3 sequence reads: CATVRGTGENEQFF. The CDR3 DNA sequence: TGTGCCACCGTACGAGGGACAGGGGAAAATGAGCAGTTCTTC.